This is a list of T cell receptor beta chains from one sample in a study of T cells in Graves' hyperthyroidism and ophthalmopathy. One entry per CDR3 protein results from TCRdb running MiXCR on the multiplex PCR reads. The data contain 480,000 or so distinct CDR3 sequences, around 43% of them singletons. The sample consisted of peripheral blood or thyroid tissue (not recorded which). These receptors originate from an adult woman with Graves' disease, either hyperthyroidism or ophthalmopathy (not recorded which). CDR3s include the opening cysteine and the closing phenylalanine or tryptophan. D genes are given only for firm matches. Size is omitted from some rows. Given values are once, few, many or a class for expanded clones.

TRBV19	NA	few	TRBJ2-6	TGTGCCAGTAGTATTTCTTTCTCTGGGGCCAACGTCCTGACTTTC	CASSISFSGANVLTF
TRBV4-3	NA	NA	TRBJ2-5	TGTGCCAGCAGCCAGGGGAGTGGACAAGAGACCCAGTACTTC	CASSQGSGQETQYF
TRBV10-3	NA	NA	TRBJ1-6	TGTGCCATCAGTGAAAGTCCGGACAAAAATTCACCCCTCCACTTT	CAISESPDKNSPLHF
TRBV6-2/TRBV6-3	NA	few	TRBJ1-2	TGTGCCAGCAGAAGGGAACACACTAACTATGGCTACACCTTC	CASRREHTNYGYTF
TRBV2	TRBD1	few	TRBJ1-6	TGTGCCAGCAACCCCACAGGGGGGGATTCACCCCTCCACTTT	CASNPTGGDSPLHF
TRBV5-1	TRBD1	NA	TRBJ1-6	TGCGCCAGCAGTTCCGGGACAGATAATTCACCCCTCCACTTT	CASSSGTDNSPLHF
TRBV7-2	TRBD1	once	TRBJ2-7	TGTGCCAGCAGGGTTGGGACAGCGATTTCCTACGAGCAGTACTTC	CASRVGTAISYEQYF
TRBV7-6	NA	NA	TRBJ1-1	TGTGCCAGCAGCTTAGCCCCCCAAGCTAAGGGCACTGAAGCTTTCTTT	CASSLAPQAKGTEAFF
TRBV20-1	NA	few	TRBJ1-1	TGCAGTGGCCCCAGTCGGTCTATGAACACTGAAGCTTTCTTT	CSGPSRSMNTEAFF
TRBV20-1	NA	NA	TRBJ1-4	TGCAGTGCTAGGGGGCACGGTGGAAAACTGTTTTTT	CSARGHGGKLFF
TRBV5-8	TRBD1	many	TRBJ1-4	TGTGCCAGCAGCCGCCGGACAGGGGGTAATGAAAAACTGTTTTTT	CASSRRTGGNEKLFF
TRBV10-3	NA	many	TRBJ2-7	TGTGCCATCAGTGGGAACCCCCTTTACGAGCAGTACTTC	CAISGNPLYEQYF
TRBV7-9	NA	many	TRBJ1-3	TGTGCCAGCAGCAGAGGGGAGGGAATGTTAAACACCATATATTTT	CASSRGEGMLNTIYF
TRBV11-1	NA	NA	TRBJ2-7	TGTGCCAGCAGCTGGATACAGGAGGACGAGCAGTACTTC	CASSWIQEDEQYF
TRBV10-3	TRBD2	NA	TRBJ2-1	TGTGCCACCGGCGGGGAGCGGGAGAGCTTCAATGAGCAGTTCTTC	CATGGERESFNEQFF
TRBV12-3/TRBV12-4	NA	many	TRBJ1-2	TGTGCCAGCAGTTTAAGTTCGGGGGCAGGTGGCTACACCTTC	CASSLSSGAGGYTF
TRBV7-9	TRBD1	NA	TRBJ2-7	TGTGCCAGCAGCCCACCGACAGGGGTCGGGGAGCTGTACTTC	CASSPPTGVGELYF
TRBV13	TRBD2	many	TRBJ2-2	TGTGCCAGCAGCCGGAGGGGGACTAGCCTTCCCGGGGAGCTGTTTTTT	CASSRRGTSLPGELFF
TRBV7-6	NA	NA	TRBJ1-1	TGTGCCAGTAGTATAGGCGCTGAAGCTTTCTTT	CASSIGAEAFF
TRBV5-6	NA	NA	TRBJ2-6	TGTGCCAGCAGCCTCCTGACTTTC	CASSLLTF
TRBV28	NA	NA	TRBJ1-6	TGTGCCAGCATCCAACGCCAGGGGAATTCACCCCTCCACTTT	CASIQRQGNSPLHF
TRBV10-3	NA	NA	TRBJ1-2	TGTGCCATAGCATCGGGCCGGGATGGCTACACCTTC	CAIASGRDGYTF
TRBV30	NA	NA	TRBJ1-5	TGTGCCTGGAGCTATGAGGGAAATCAGCCCCAGCATTTT	CAWSYEGNQPQHF
TRBV7-6	NA	NA	TRBJ2-5	TGTGCCAGCAGCTTAGGGGTGATGCTCGCAGAGACCCAGTACTTC	CASSLGVMLAETQYF
TRBV10-1	NA	few	TRBJ1-1	TGCGCCAGCAGTTCCAACGTGAACACTGAAGCTTTCTTT	CASSSNVNTEAFF
TRBV20-1	TRBD2	many	TRBJ2-5	TGCAGTGCTAGTAAGACTAGCGGGGCCACCTTAGGGGAGACCCAGTACTTC	CSASKTSGATLGETQYF
TRBV20-1	NA	many	TRBJ1-4	TGCAGTGCTAGTTTTCCAACAACTAATGAAAAACTGTTTTTT	CSASFPTTNEKLFF
TRBV10-2	NA	NA	TRBJ2-5	TGCGCCAGCAAACCGGGCTTAGGTTTTGAAGAGACCCAGTACTTC	CASKPGLGFEETQYF
TRBV10-3	TRBD1	NA	TRBJ1-6	TGTGCCATCAGCCGGGACAGCTTAGATTCACCCCTCCACTTT	CAISRDSLDSPLHF
TRBV7-9	NA	NA	TRBJ1-4	TGTGCCAGCAGCTTAGGTCACGGTGCAACTAATGAAAAACTGTTTTTT	CASSLGHGATNEKLFF
TRBV7-9	NA	NA	TRBJ1-2	TGTGCCAGCAGCTTGAGGACAGCTGGAAACACCTTC	CASSLRTAGNTF